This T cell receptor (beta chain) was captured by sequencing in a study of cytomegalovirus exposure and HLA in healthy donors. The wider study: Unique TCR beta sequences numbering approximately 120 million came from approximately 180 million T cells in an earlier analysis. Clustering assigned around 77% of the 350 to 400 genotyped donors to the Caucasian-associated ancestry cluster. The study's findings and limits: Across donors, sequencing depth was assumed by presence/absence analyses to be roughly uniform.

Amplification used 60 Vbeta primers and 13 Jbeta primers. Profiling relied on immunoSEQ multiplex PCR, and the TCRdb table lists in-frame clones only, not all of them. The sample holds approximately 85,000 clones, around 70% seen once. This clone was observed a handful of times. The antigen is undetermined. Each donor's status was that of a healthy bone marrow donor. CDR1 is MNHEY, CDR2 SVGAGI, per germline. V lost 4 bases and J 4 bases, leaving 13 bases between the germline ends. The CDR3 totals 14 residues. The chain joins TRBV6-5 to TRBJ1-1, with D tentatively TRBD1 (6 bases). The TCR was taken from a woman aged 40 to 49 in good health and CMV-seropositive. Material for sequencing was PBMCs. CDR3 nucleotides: TGTGCCAGCAGTTCAAATCAGGGGAGCACTGAAGCTTTCTTT. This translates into CASSSNQGSTEAFF.